This record concerns one TCR beta chain sequence. Individual cDNA molecules were tagged with unique molecular identifiers, the study reported. One entry per CDR3 protein results from TCRdb running MiXCR on the 5' RACE reads. The sample holds around 35,000 distinct CDR3 sequences, 5% to 6.5% seen once. CDR1 and CDR2 from the germline V gene are SGHAT and FQNNGV. CDR3 length: 14 residues. V was clipped by 3 bases and J by 5 bases; unmatched bases: 7. This entry is derived from a study of early T cells in non-severe SARS-CoV-2 infection. Across the study: Chains stayed unpaired after sequencing of bulk RNA from unsorted whole blood.

The rearrangement uses TRBV11-2 and TRBJ2-7; 7 nucleotides align to TRBD2. The source of this sequence is an adult who was a healthcare worker with PCR-confirmed SARS-CoV-2 infection or an uninfected control (not recorded which). Sequencing input: whole blood. CDR3 residues: CASSFVASGNEQYF. CDR3 sequence (DNA): TGTGCCAGCAGCTTCGTGGCTAGCGGTAACGAGCAGTACTTC.